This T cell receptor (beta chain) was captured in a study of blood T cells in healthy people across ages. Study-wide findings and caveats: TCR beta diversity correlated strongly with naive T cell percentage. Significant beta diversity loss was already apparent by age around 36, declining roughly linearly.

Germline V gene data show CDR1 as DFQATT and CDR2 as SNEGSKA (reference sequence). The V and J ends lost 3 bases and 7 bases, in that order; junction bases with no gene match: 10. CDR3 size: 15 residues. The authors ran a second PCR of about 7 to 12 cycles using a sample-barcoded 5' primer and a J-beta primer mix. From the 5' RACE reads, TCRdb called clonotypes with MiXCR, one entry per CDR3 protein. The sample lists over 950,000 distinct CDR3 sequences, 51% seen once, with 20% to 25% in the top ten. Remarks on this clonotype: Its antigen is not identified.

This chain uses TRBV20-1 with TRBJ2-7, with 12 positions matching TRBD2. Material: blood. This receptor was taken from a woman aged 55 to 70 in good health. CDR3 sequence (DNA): TGCAGTGCTAGGCCCCTAGCGGGAGGGGTCGATGAGCAGTACTTC. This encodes CSARPLAGGVDEQYF.